The 21 T cell receptor beta chains below were found in one sample sequenced in a study of blood T cells in healthy people across ages. Primers used in a second PCR of about 6 to 12 cycles were a sample-barcoded 5' primer and a J-beta primer mix. TCRdb re-analysed the 5' RACE reads in MiXCR, keeping a single row per CDR3 protein. Seen here are some 1.4 million distinct CDR3 sequences, 35% to 45% observed once, and the top ten hold 7% to 9.5%. The sequenced material came from blood. The receptors stem from a young woman in good health.

The V call is TRBV5-1, the J call TRBJ2-1, with D possibly TRBD1 on 5 matching bases. Germline values: CDR1 SGHRS, CDR2 YFSETQ. The CDR3 extends over 16 amino acids. Trimming shortened V by 4 bases and J by 0 bases, and 14 bases separated the two germline ends. CDR3 coding DNA: TGCGCCAGCAGCCTAACAGGCCTAAACTCCTACAATGAGCAGTTCTTC. Protein product: CASSLTGLNSYNEQFF.

The genes are TRBV12-3 or TRBV12-4 and TRBJ1-1; TRBD1 aligns across 8 bases. The CDR3 runs 16 residues. After removal of 3 bases from V and 0 bases from J, the junction contained 6 bases not matched to a gene. The CDR3 coding sequence is TGTGCCAGCAGTTTTTCCCTGACAGGGGTGAACACTGAAGCTTTCTTT. It encodes CASSFSLTGVNTEAFF.

This clonotype was seen a few times. This chain uses TRBV10-3 with TRBJ1-1; TRBD1 matches 8 bases. The CDR3 spans 15 residues. V was pared by 4 bases and J by 1 base, with 5 bases of the junction left unmatched. Germline assignment: CDR1 ENHRY and CDR2 SYGVKD. In DNA form, the CDR3 reads TGTGCCATCAGTGCGCCCGGGACAGGGAACACTGAAGCTTTCTTT. This gives the protein CAISAPGTGNTEAFF.

The gene calls are TRBV5-1 and TRBJ2-3; D is unclear. The germline CDR1 and CDR2 sequences are SGHRS and YFSETQ. Deletions cut 4 bases from V and 1 base from J, with 10 bases between. This CDR3 has 14 amino acids. DNA for the CDR3: TGCGCCAGCAGCATTCCCACGGGCACAGATACGCAGTATTTT. Encoded protein: CASSIPTGTDTQYF.

This clonotype was counted ten times or more. J is TRBJ2-1 and V is TRBV4-1; TRBD2 might be the D (6 bases). In germline, CDR1 is MGHRA, CDR2 YSYEKL. The CDR3 is made up of 16 amino acids. The ends were cut back, 5 bases at V and 0 bases at J, with 14 bases in the middle. The CDR3 loop is CASSAGYQSSYNEQFF. CDR3 in DNA: TGCGCCAGCAGCGCGGGGTATCAGAGCTCCTACAATGAGCAGTTCTTC.

The chain links TRBV27 to TRBJ1-1; TRBD1 matches 7 bases. V was pared by 2 bases and J by 8 bases, with 5 bases of the junction left unmatched. CDR1 and CDR2 (germline): MNHEY, SMNVEV (reference sequence). The CDR3 is made up of 13 amino acids. The CDR3 DNA follows: TGTGCCAGCAGTTTAAGGGGGCCGGGAGAAGCTTTCTTT. It specifies CASSLRGPGEAFF.

This clonotype showed up just a few times. V and J are TRBV7-9 and TRBJ1-2, with D hard to call. V lost 4 bases and J 6 bases, leaving 9 bases between the germline ends. The CDR3 sequence is 12 residues long. Germline-derived CDR1 and CDR2 are SEHNR and FQNEAQ (reference sequence). The DNA for the CDR3 is TGTGCCAGCAGCTACTCGACCAATGGCTACACCTTC. Protein: CASSYSTNGYTF.

About this clonotype itself: Just one base apart from a much larger clone, this may be a read error. The chain recombines TRBV3-1 with TRBJ2-4; D unclear. CDR3 length equals 14 residues. CDR1 is LGHDT and CDR2 is YNNKEL in the germline V gene (reference sequence). The V end lost 0 bases, the J end lost 13 bases, and 16 bases lay between the germline ends. CDR3 nucleotides: TGTGCCAGCAGCCAAGATGCGCGGAACAATGAGCAGTACTTC. Protein sequence: CASSQDARNNEQYF.

This clonotype has a handful of counts. This sequence joins TRBV20-1 and TRBJ2-3; maybe TRBD2 (6 bases). There are 15 residues in the CDR3. The V gene lost 3 bases and the J gene lost 4 bases, with 17 bases spanning the gap. Germline-derived CDR1 and CDR2 are DFQATT and SNEGSKA (reference sequence). The CDR3 coding sequence is TGCAGTGCTAGTTCCGGGACTGGGGCCCCAGATACGCAGTATTTT. Its translation: CSASSGTGAPDTQYF.

The chain joins TRBV9 to TRBJ2-5; 8 bases agree with TRBD2. Matching the DNA end better, TRBJ2-7 makes the J call doubtful. The germline gives CDR1 SGDLS, CDR2 YYNGEE. The CDR3 extends over 15 amino acids. This chain's CDR3 is CASSVLAGSSYEQYF. DNA of the CDR3: TGTGCCAGCAGCGTGTTAGCGGGATCCTCCTACGAGCAGTACTTC.

This chain connects TRBV3-1 to TRBJ2-5; no clear D. From germline, CDR1 is LGHDT and CDR2 YNNKEL (reference sequence). Trimming took 1 base from V and 11 from J, leaving 14 bases between them. CDR3 length: 13 residues. CDR3 coding DNA: TGTGCCAGCAGCCAAGTCCCCGTGGGTGAGCAGTACTTC. It translates to CASSQVPVGEQYF.

This chain joins TRBV7-2 and TRBJ2-7, with 9 bases that match TRBD2. The V gene end was trimmed by 6 bases and the J gene end by 2 bases; junction bases not matched to a gene: 5. Germline CDR1 and CDR2: SGHTA and FQGNSA. The CDR3 runs to 14 residues. Here the CDR3 reads CASSMAGGAYEQYF. CDR3 DNA sequence: TGTGCCAGCAGTATGGCGGGAGGGGCCTACGAGCAGTACTTC.

This clonotype turned up a few times. The V and J genes are TRBV9 and TRBJ1-2; the D is unclear. The CDR3 totals 15 residues. Germline V lookup: CDR1 SGDLS, CDR2 YYNGEE. With 0 bases removed from V and 3 bases from J, the gap between germline ends came to 12 bases. The CDR3 DNA follows: TGTGCCAGCAGCGTAGGAGCGACTCCCGACTATGGCTACACCTTC. Its protein is CASSVGATPDYGYTF.

This chain uses TRBV7-2 with TRBJ2-3; D gene unclear. Trimming left V 3 bases short and J 10 bases short, with 17 bases between. Germline assignment: CDR1 SGHTA and CDR2 FQGNSA. The CDR3 has 14 residues. CDR3 sequence reads: CASSLGPGPRPQYF. In DNA form, the CDR3 reads TGTGCCAGCAGCTTGGGCCCGGGCCCCCGCCCGCAGTATTTT.

V gene TRBV6-2 or TRBV6-3 combines with J gene TRBJ2-6; D uncertain. Per the germline V gene, CDR1 is MNHEY and CDR2 is SVGEGT. The CDR3 spans 17 residues. V lost 5 bases to trimming and J lost 0 bases, with 14 bases between them. Here the CDR3 DNA reads TGTGCCAGCAGTAACCCCTTGGGATTCTCTGGGGCCAACGTCCTGACTTTC. Protein product: CASSNPLGFSGANVLTF.

This chain connects TRBV28 to TRBJ2-7, with D perhaps matching TRBD1 (5 bases). The CDR3 totals 12 residues. V was pared by 5 bases and J by 12 bases, with 17 bases between. Per the germline V gene, CDR1 is MDHEN and CDR2 is SYDVKM. CDR3 nucleotide sequence: TGTGCCAGCAGTATCTCAGGGTCCCCTGGGTACTTC. It codes for CASSISGSPGYF.

The chain employs TRBV7-2 and TRBJ2-7; 10 nucleotides align to TRBD2. V lost 1 base to trimming and J lost 3 bases; unmatched junction nucleotides: 3. Germline V gene sequence: CDR1 SGHTA, CDR2 FQGNSA. The CDR3 runs 15 residues. CDR3 coding DNA: TGTGCCAGCAGCTTAGTGACTAGCGGGCTCTACGAGCAGTACTTC. Protein product: CASSLVTSGLYEQYF.

This sequence joins TRBV6-6 and TRBJ1-2; 9 bases are a match to TRBD1. CDR1 MNHNY and CDR2 SVGAGI come from the germline V gene (reference sequence). The trim removed 7 bases at V and 5 bases at J, leaving 5 bases unmatched. CDR3 length: 13 amino acids. The CDR3 spells CASIDRGGYGYTF. The DNA for the CDR3 is TGTGCCAGCATAGACAGGGGGGGTTATGGCTACACCTTC.

The rearrangement joins TRBV6-1 to TRBJ2-5, with D possibly TRBD2 on 5 matching bases. Trimming removed 10 bases at V and 11 bases at J, with 14 bases between. Germline loops: CDR1 MNHNS, CDR2 SASEGT. The CDR3 extends over 10 amino acids. The CDR3 region has the DNA TGTGCCATCCTCGGCTGGGAGCAGTACTTC. The encoded protein is CAILGWEQYF.

V gene TRBV3-1 combines with J gene TRBJ2-1; 9 nucleotides match TRBD2. With V trimmed by 0 bases and J by 5 bases, 11 bases remained unmatched. Germline-derived CDR1 and CDR2 are LGHDT and YNNKEL (reference sequence). This CDR3 contains 18 residues. Written as DNA, the CDR3 is TGTGCCAGCAGCCAAGAAAGAGGGCTAGCGGGATCCCACAATGAGCAGTTCTTC. Its translation: CASSQERGLAGSHNEQFF.

The J gene is TRBJ2-2, the V gene TRBV9, with TRBD1 matching 7 bases. The CDR3 has 15 residues. The ends lost 0 bases at V and 3 bases at J; junction bases unmatched: 2. Per the germline V gene, CDR1 is SGDLS and CDR2 is YYNGEE. The chain's CDR3 is CASSVGQGDTGELFF. The CDR3 region has the DNA TGTGCCAGCAGCGTAGGCCAGGGGGACACCGGGGAGCTGTTTTTT.